These 26 T cell receptor beta chains originate from one sample sequenced in a study of OX40 agonist ivuxolimab in advanced cancers. The table came from immunoSEQ multiplex PCR; TCRdb's copy has only in-frame clones and leaves some out. The sample carries approximately 38,000 clones, 65% to 85% recorded once. The source was CD4+ or CD8+ T cells sorted from blood, collected in a trial of the OX40 agonist ivuxolimab. These receptors all stem from an adult with an advanced solid tumor such as melanoma, head and neck, liver or kidney cancer.

In this sample, this clone turned up a few times. This chain connects TRBV7-3 to TRBJ2-7; D gene unclear. From germline, CDR1 is SGHTA and CDR2 FQGTGA. The CDR3 contains 13 residues. V was trimmed by 5 bases and J by 3 bases, leaving 11 bases between them. Here the CDR3 DNA reads TGTGCCAGCAGCACTCGGACGGGCTACGAGCAGTACTTC. The encoded protein is CASSTRTGYEQYF.

CDR3 nucleotides: TGTGCCAGCAGCTTAAGGGGCTCTGGAAACACCATATATTTT. Its protein is CASSLRGSGNTIYF. The chain carries TRBV5-8 and TRBJ1-3; weak D call: TRBD1 (5 bases). The ends were cut back, 2 bases at V and 0 bases at J, with 6 bases in the middle. Germline-derived CDR1 and CDR2 are SGHTS and YDEGEE. The CDR3 has 14 residues.

The V gene is TRBV7-9, the J gene TRBJ1-5; no clear D. Germline values: CDR1 SEHNR, CDR2 FQNEAQ (reference sequence). The V end lost 2 bases, the J end lost 1 base, and 12 bases lay between the germline ends. The CDR3 consists of 16 residues. The CDR3 region is CASSLQSFGSNQPQHF. CDR3 bases: TGTGCCAGCAGCTTACAGTCCTTCGGAAGCAATCAGCCCCAGCATTTT.

This clone was recorded a few times. The chain has TRBV11-2 and TRBJ2-7, with 8 bases aligning to TRBD1. V lost 4 bases, J lost 3 bases, and 5 bases stayed unmatched. CDR3 length: 14 residues. The germline V gene has CDR1 SGHAT and CDR2 FQNNGV. The CDR3 spells CASSYGDRGYEQYF. CDR3 nucleotides: TGTGCCAGCAGCTATGGAGACAGGGGCTACGAGCAGTACTTC.

The table lists this clone with a few counts. This chain connects TRBV10-3 to TRBJ1-2; D is unclear. Looked up from germline, CDR1 is ENHRY and CDR2 is SYGVKD. The CDR3 length is 15 residues. V was trimmed by 3 bases and J by 0 bases, leaving 11 bases between them. CDR3 protein: CAISERAETNYGYTF. The CDR3 DNA is TGTGCCATCAGTGAACGGGCAGAAACTAACTATGGCTACACCTTC.

The chain employs TRBV29-1 and TRBJ2-7; the D gene is possibly TRBD2 (5 bases). V was clipped by 5 bases and J by 0 bases, with 8 bases between them. CDR3 length: 12 residues. CDR1 SQVTM and CDR2 ANQGSEA come from the germline V gene. The CDR3 DNA sequence: TGCAGCGTTAGGCTAGCCTCCTACGAGCAGTACTTC. It is translated as CSVRLASYEQYF.

The rearrangement uses TRBV9 and TRBJ1-5; perhaps TRBD1 as D (5 bases). Germline values: CDR1 SGDLS, CDR2 YYNGEE. The CDR3 contains 14 residues. Trimming cost V 2 bases and J 1 base, with 7 bases left between them. The CDR3 DNA follows: TGTGCCAGCAGCGTGGCAGGGAGCAATCAGCCCCAGCATTTT. This codes for CASSVAGSNQPQHF.

The rearrangement uses TRBV5-5 and TRBJ2-2, with 12 bases identical to TRBD1. CDR3 length equals 15 residues. Germline assignment: CDR1 SGHKS and CDR2 YYEKEE (reference sequence). The V segment lost 3 bases and the J segment 4 bases; nucleotides outside the gene matches: 1. Here the CDR3 reads CASSSGQGATGELFF. As DNA, the CDR3 is TGTGCCAGCAGCTCGGGACAGGGGGCCACCGGGGAGCTGTTTTTT.

The chain joins TRBV6-4 to TRBJ1-6; D gene ambiguous. The CDR3 sequence is 14 residues long. Germline lookup yields CDR1 MRHNA and CDR2 SNTAGT. Trimming stripped 6 bases from V and 7 bases from J, with 13 bases between. The CDR3 sequence is CASRAYIDNSPLHF. The CDR3 DNA is TGTGCCAGCAGGGCATATATCGACAATTCACCCCTCCACTTT.

The rearrangement joins TRBV7-9 to TRBJ2-7, with D maybe TRBD2 (6 bases). Germline CDR1 is SEHNR and CDR2 is FQNEAQ (reference sequence). Trimming removed 5 bases from V and 3 bases from J, with 14 bases in between. This CDR3 is 14 amino acids long. CDR3 DNA: TGTGCCAGCAGCCCGGGGTGGGGGGTCTACGAGCAGTACTTC. Translated, it gives CASSPGWGVYEQYF.

V and J are TRBV29-1 and TRBJ2-7; D gene uncertain. The J call may be mistaken, given a closer DNA end match to TRBJ2-5. The germline V gene encodes CDR1 SQVTM and CDR2 ANQGSEA. The CDR3 runs 11 residues. In DNA form, the CDR3 reads TGCAGCGGCCGAGAAGGAGAGACCCAGTACTTC. Translation gives CSGREGETQYF.

The gene calls are TRBV28 and TRBJ1-2; D ambiguous. The CDR3 consists of 12 residues. Between the trimmed V and J ends, which lost 7 bases and 3 bases, there was a span of 9 bases. Germline lookup yields CDR1 MDHEN and CDR2 SYDVKM. This CDR3 reads CASIGSYYGYTF. Written as DNA, the CDR3 is TGTGCCAGCATAGGCAGCTACTATGGCTACACCTTC.

This clone has a handful of counts. V is TRBV6-5 and J is TRBJ1-5, with 7 bases aligning to TRBD1. This CDR3 is built from 14 residues. V lost 6 bases and J lost 8; bases outside the gene matches: 10. Germline values: CDR1 MNHEY, CDR2 SVGAGI. The CDR3 bases are TGTGCCAGCAGAGATACAGGGGCCGAGGAGCCCCAGCATTTT. Encoded protein: CASRDTGAEEPQHF.

The V and J genes are TRBV28 and TRBJ2-7; no clear D. The CDR3 runs 11 residues. The germline V gene encodes CDR1 MDHEN and CDR2 SYDVKM. V shed 4 bases and J shed 2 bases, with 3 bases lying between them. CDR3 residues: CASSWAYEQYF. CDR3 nucleotide sequence: TGTGCCAGCAGTTGGGCCTACGAGCAGTACTTC. Combining the CDR3 with reference TRBV28 and TRBJ2-7 gives the whole variable domain DVKVTQSSRYLVKRTGEKVFLECVQDMDHENMFWYRQDPGLGLRLIYFSYDVKMKEKGDIPEGYSVSREKKERFSLILESASTNQTSMYLCASSWAYEQYFGPGTRLTVT.

This clone has only a few counts. The J gene is TRBJ2-3, the V gene TRBV7-3; tentative D call: TRBD2 (6 bases). In germline, CDR1 is SGHTA, CDR2 FQGTGA. V was shortened by 5 bases and J by 1 base, with 7 bases between the two germline ends. This CDR3 is 13 amino acids long. CDR3 region: CASSPGGTDTQYF. CDR3 DNA sequence: TGTGCCAGCAGCCCGGGGGGCACAGATACGCAGTATTTT. The complete variable domain, with remaining parts taken from reference TRBV7-3 and TRBJ2-3, reads GAGVSQTPSNKVTEKGKYVELRCDPISGHTALYWYRQSLGQGPEFLIYFQGTGAADDSGLPNDRFFAVRPEGSVSTLKIQRTERGDSAVYLCASSPGGTDTQYFGPGTRLTVL.

The J gene is TRBJ1-2, the V gene TRBV10-3, with D perhaps matching TRBD1 (5 bases). Deletions cut 7 bases from V and 4 bases from J, with 13 bases between. This CDR3 comprises 13 residues. Looked up from germline, CDR1 is ENHRY and CDR2 is SYGVKD. CDR3 loop: CAITGVTGYGYTF. CDR3 nucleotides: TGTGCCATCACCGGAGTTACAGGCTATGGCTACACCTTC.

The chain uses TRBV27 and TRBJ1-1; maybe TRBD1 (6 bases). The germline CDR1 and CDR2 sequences are MNHEY and SMNVEV (reference sequence). This CDR3 contains 13 residues. Trimming took off 5 bases at V and 2 bases at J, with 9 bases between the two ends. This CDR3 is CASSIQGNTEAFF. CDR3 coding DNA: TGTGCCAGCAGTATACAGGGTAACACTGAAGCTTTCTTT.

Notes on this clone: The identical CDR3 is also encoded by other nucleotide sequences in the sample. The chain employs TRBV28 and TRBJ2-5, with D unresolved. In germline, CDR1 is MDHEN, CDR2 SYDVKM. The CDR3 is 14 residues long. The germline V and J ends were trimmed by 3 bases and 3 bases, with 11 bases remaining between them. CDR3 coding DNA: TGTGCCAGCAGTTTTCGTGGCACGGAAGAGACCCAGTACTTC. It codes for CASSFRGTEETQYF.

The chain joins TRBV7-8 to TRBJ1-2, with D possibly being TRBD1 (5 bases). V lost 0 bases to trimming and J lost 8 bases, with 19 bases between them. This CDR3 contains 16 residues. Germline V gene data show CDR1 as SGHVS and CDR2 as FQNEAQ. For the CDR3, the DNA is TGTGCCAGCAGCTTAGCGCTTGGGCAGGGCGCGAGGGGCTACACCTTC. It yields the protein CASSLALGQGARGYTF. Full variable domain (remainder filled in from reference TRBV7-8 and TRBJ1-2): GAGVSQSPRYKVAKRGQDVALRCDPISGHVSLFWYQQALGQGPEFLTYFQNEAQLDKSGLPSDRFFAERPEGSVSTLKIQRTQQEDSAVYLCASSLALGQGARGYTFGSGTRLTVV.

This chain connects TRBV30 to TRBJ2-2; D not resolved. This CDR3 region has 12 residues. The V gene lost 2 bases and the J gene lost 4 bases, with 5 bases spanning the gap. Germline V gene data show CDR1 as GTSNPN and CDR2 as SVGIG (reference sequence). CDR3: CAWSHSTGELFF. Written as DNA, the CDR3 is TGTGCCTGGAGTCACAGCACCGGGGAGCTGTTTTTT.

The rearrangement joins TRBV5-8 to TRBJ2-7, with D perhaps TRBD2 (7 bases). Trimming left V 5 bases short and J 2 bases short, with 23 bases between. The CDR3 totals 17 residues. Germline-derived CDR1 and CDR2 are SGHTS and YDEGEE. The CDR3 coding sequence is TGTGCCAGCAGGTACCCGGGGGGCGTGCCGAGTCCCTACGAGCAGTACTTC. This gives the protein CASRYPGGVPSPYEQYF.

The J gene is TRBJ2-7, the V gene TRBV5-1; D may be TRBD2 (6 bases). The V end was cut by 4 bases, the J end by 0 bases, with 14 bases between. CDR1 and CDR2 (germline): SGHRS, YFSETQ. This CDR3 comprises 15 residues. CDR3 in amino acids: CASSPRDFSSYEQYF. CDR3 nucleotides: TGCGCCAGCAGCCCCCGGGACTTTAGCTCCTACGAGCAGTACTTC.

The chain links TRBV4-1 to TRBJ2-3; maybe TRBD2 (7 bases). V lost 1 base and J 3 bases, leaving 14 bases between the germline ends. Germline V gives CDR1 MGHRA, CDR2 YSYEKL. The length of the CDR3 is 16 residues. In nucleotides, the CDR3 is TGCGCCAGCAGCCAAGGAGGGGGGGGGCGAACAGATACGCAGTATTTT. The encoded protein is CASSQGGGGRTDTQYF.

The chain is built from TRBV19 and TRBJ2-1; 10 positions match TRBD2. The CDR3 totals 15 residues. Per the germline V gene, CDR1 is LNHDA and CDR2 is SQIVND (reference sequence). V gave up 5 bases and J gave up 5 bases; unmatched junction bases: 6. Here the CDR3 reads CASSVTSGVHNEQFF. As DNA, the CDR3 is TGTGCCAGTAGTGTAACTAGCGGGGTTCACAATGAGCAGTTCTTC. Full variable domain (remainder filled in from reference TRBV19 and TRBJ2-1): DGGITQSPKYLFRKEGQNVTLSCEQNLNHDAMYWYRQDPGQGLRLIYYSQIVNDFQKGDIAEGYSVSREKKESFPLTVTSAQKNPTAFYLCASSVTSGVHNEQFFGPGTRLTVL.

The V and J genes are TRBV18 and TRBJ2-5; D is uncertain. Germline V lookup: CDR1 KGHSH, CDR2 LQKENI. This CDR3 region has 15 residues. Trimming shortened V by 4 bases and J by 5 bases, and 17 bases separated the two germline ends. CDR3 residues: CASSQARASGETQYF. Here the CDR3 DNA reads TGTGCCAGCTCACAGGCGCGCGCCTCTGGGGAGACCCAGTACTTC.

The chain is built from TRBV6-6 and TRBJ2-6; D may be TRBD1 (5 bases). Trimming pared 8 bases from V and 4 bases from J, leaving 18 bases between. The CDR3 loop spans 16 amino acids. Germline loops: CDR1 MNHNY, CDR2 SVGAGI (reference sequence). CDR3: CASGPRGLGGANVLTF. The CDR3 DNA is TGTGCCAGCGGACCTAGGGGTTTGGGGGGGGCCAACGTCCTGACTTTC.